This passage covers 9 T cell receptor beta chains from one sample sequenced in a study of T-cell memory formation after mild COVID-19 (dated by TCRdb to the early 2020s). Libraries came from 5' RACE. Instrument used: Illumina NovaSeq 6000. Clones were called with MiXCR by TCRdb after fastp trimmed the public reads at Q25, and only in-frame beta chains were retained. Every entry covers one CDR3 protein and lists the most common genes and DNA from its rows. The sample contains more than 25,000 distinct CDR3 sequences, around 16% of them found a single time. Around 1.4% of the sample belongs to the ten largest clones. Material for sequencing was PBMCs or a T cell subset sorted from them (not recorded which). These receptors were taken from an adult who had mild COVID-19 (a few samples of this study predate the infection). The sample titles of this study are shuffled in the database, so cell type and time point are left out.

The chain carries TRBV27 and TRBJ2-7, with D perhaps assigned TRBD1 or TRBD2 (5 bases each). Looked up from germline, CDR1 is MNHEY and CDR2 is SMNVEV (reference sequence). Trimming cost V 3 bases and J 6 bases, with 12 bases left between them. The CDR3 sequence is 13 residues long. The chain's CDR3 is CASSFGSGTEQYF. The CDR3 bases are TGTGCCAGCAGTTTCGGGTCGGGGACCGAGCAGTACTTC.

This clonotype was observed at least ten times. This chain links TRBV4-1 with TRBJ2-6; the D is unclear. Trimming cost V 0 bases and J 0 bases, with 9 bases left between them. Germline assignment: CDR1 MGHRA and CDR2 YSYEKL. The CDR3 spans 17 residues. The CDR3 DNA follows: TGCGCCAGCAGCCAAGATTTAAGTTTCTCTGGGGCCAACGTCCTGACTTTC. It encodes CASSQDLSFSGANVLTF.

This clonotype was seen repeatedly, ten times or more. The chain links TRBV10-3 to TRBJ1-2, with 7 nucleotides matching TRBD1. Germline V gene sequence: CDR1 ENHRY, CDR2 SYGVKD. J lost 13 bases, V lost 4 bases, and 12 bases had no gene match. The CDR3 runs to 13 residues. The CDR3 DNA sequence: TGTGCCATCAGTGCCCTTACAGGGGCCCCCCCCACCTTC. Translated, it gives CAISALTGAPPTF.

This clonotype was counted at least ten times. This chain links TRBV18 with TRBJ1-1; TRBD1 matches 9 bases. Germline loops: CDR1 KGHSH, CDR2 LQKENI. The CDR3 totals 16 residues. V lost 3 bases, J lost 2 bases, and 7 bases stayed unmatched. CDR3 bases: TGTGCCAGCTCACCTACCTTACAGGGGGCAAACACTGAAGCTTTCTTT. Translation: CASSPTLQGANTEAFF.

This clonotype was recorded at least ten times. The chain uses TRBV20-1 and TRBJ2-1; 8 bases align to TRBD2. The germline V gene encodes CDR1 DFQATT and CDR2 SNEGSKA (reference sequence). J was trimmed by 0 bases and V by 3 bases; bases with no gene match: 22. CDR3 length: 21 residues. Here the CDR3 DNA reads TGCAGTGCTAGCCCTCGGGGGGGCCTAGTCACCTGGTCCGGCTCCTACAATGAGCAGTTCTTC. Encoded protein: CSASPRGGLVTWSGSYNEQFF.

This clonotype was recorded many times. The chain joins TRBV7-6 to TRBJ2-3; TRBD2 matches 13 bases. The germline V gene encodes CDR1 SGHVS and CDR2 FNYEAQ. Unmatched junction bases numbered 3, after V lost 3 bases and J lost 0 bases. The CDR3 is 17 amino acids. The CDR3 reads CASSLGLAGSSTDTQYF. The CDR3 region has the DNA TGTGCCAGCAGCTTGGGACTAGCGGGGTCCAGCACAGATACGCAGTATTTT.

Judged by abundance, this clonotype is medium-sized. The genes are TRBV12-3 or TRBV12-4 and TRBJ2-7; no definite D call. Trimming took off 3 bases at V and 2 bases at J, with 8 bases between the two ends. This CDR3 has 13 residues. The CDR3 nucleotides read TGTGCCAGCAGTTTTGGTCCCACCTACGAGCAGTACTTC. This sequence encodes CASSFGPTYEQYF.

Many counts were recorded for this clonotype. V and J are TRBV5-1 and TRBJ2-7; D may be TRBD1 (6 bases). Trimming shortened V by 6 bases and J by 4 bases, and 8 bases separated the two germline ends. Per the germline V gene, CDR1 is SGHRS and CDR2 is YFSETQ. CDR3 length: 11 amino acids. The CDR3 loop reads CASTRGYEQYF. In nucleotides, the CDR3 is TGCGCCAGCACAAGGGGGTACGAGCAGTACTTC.

This clonotype showed up just a few times. The chain is built from TRBV30 and TRBJ2-7; D might be TRBD1 (5 bases). The CDR3 is 13 amino acids. V was shortened by 0 bases and J by 5 bases, with 11 bases between the two germline ends. The germline CDR1 and CDR2 sequences are GTSNPN and SVGIG (reference sequence). As DNA, the CDR3 is TGTGCCTGGAGTGTAGGACACTTCAACGAGCAGTACTTC. Its translation is CAWSVGHFNEQYF.